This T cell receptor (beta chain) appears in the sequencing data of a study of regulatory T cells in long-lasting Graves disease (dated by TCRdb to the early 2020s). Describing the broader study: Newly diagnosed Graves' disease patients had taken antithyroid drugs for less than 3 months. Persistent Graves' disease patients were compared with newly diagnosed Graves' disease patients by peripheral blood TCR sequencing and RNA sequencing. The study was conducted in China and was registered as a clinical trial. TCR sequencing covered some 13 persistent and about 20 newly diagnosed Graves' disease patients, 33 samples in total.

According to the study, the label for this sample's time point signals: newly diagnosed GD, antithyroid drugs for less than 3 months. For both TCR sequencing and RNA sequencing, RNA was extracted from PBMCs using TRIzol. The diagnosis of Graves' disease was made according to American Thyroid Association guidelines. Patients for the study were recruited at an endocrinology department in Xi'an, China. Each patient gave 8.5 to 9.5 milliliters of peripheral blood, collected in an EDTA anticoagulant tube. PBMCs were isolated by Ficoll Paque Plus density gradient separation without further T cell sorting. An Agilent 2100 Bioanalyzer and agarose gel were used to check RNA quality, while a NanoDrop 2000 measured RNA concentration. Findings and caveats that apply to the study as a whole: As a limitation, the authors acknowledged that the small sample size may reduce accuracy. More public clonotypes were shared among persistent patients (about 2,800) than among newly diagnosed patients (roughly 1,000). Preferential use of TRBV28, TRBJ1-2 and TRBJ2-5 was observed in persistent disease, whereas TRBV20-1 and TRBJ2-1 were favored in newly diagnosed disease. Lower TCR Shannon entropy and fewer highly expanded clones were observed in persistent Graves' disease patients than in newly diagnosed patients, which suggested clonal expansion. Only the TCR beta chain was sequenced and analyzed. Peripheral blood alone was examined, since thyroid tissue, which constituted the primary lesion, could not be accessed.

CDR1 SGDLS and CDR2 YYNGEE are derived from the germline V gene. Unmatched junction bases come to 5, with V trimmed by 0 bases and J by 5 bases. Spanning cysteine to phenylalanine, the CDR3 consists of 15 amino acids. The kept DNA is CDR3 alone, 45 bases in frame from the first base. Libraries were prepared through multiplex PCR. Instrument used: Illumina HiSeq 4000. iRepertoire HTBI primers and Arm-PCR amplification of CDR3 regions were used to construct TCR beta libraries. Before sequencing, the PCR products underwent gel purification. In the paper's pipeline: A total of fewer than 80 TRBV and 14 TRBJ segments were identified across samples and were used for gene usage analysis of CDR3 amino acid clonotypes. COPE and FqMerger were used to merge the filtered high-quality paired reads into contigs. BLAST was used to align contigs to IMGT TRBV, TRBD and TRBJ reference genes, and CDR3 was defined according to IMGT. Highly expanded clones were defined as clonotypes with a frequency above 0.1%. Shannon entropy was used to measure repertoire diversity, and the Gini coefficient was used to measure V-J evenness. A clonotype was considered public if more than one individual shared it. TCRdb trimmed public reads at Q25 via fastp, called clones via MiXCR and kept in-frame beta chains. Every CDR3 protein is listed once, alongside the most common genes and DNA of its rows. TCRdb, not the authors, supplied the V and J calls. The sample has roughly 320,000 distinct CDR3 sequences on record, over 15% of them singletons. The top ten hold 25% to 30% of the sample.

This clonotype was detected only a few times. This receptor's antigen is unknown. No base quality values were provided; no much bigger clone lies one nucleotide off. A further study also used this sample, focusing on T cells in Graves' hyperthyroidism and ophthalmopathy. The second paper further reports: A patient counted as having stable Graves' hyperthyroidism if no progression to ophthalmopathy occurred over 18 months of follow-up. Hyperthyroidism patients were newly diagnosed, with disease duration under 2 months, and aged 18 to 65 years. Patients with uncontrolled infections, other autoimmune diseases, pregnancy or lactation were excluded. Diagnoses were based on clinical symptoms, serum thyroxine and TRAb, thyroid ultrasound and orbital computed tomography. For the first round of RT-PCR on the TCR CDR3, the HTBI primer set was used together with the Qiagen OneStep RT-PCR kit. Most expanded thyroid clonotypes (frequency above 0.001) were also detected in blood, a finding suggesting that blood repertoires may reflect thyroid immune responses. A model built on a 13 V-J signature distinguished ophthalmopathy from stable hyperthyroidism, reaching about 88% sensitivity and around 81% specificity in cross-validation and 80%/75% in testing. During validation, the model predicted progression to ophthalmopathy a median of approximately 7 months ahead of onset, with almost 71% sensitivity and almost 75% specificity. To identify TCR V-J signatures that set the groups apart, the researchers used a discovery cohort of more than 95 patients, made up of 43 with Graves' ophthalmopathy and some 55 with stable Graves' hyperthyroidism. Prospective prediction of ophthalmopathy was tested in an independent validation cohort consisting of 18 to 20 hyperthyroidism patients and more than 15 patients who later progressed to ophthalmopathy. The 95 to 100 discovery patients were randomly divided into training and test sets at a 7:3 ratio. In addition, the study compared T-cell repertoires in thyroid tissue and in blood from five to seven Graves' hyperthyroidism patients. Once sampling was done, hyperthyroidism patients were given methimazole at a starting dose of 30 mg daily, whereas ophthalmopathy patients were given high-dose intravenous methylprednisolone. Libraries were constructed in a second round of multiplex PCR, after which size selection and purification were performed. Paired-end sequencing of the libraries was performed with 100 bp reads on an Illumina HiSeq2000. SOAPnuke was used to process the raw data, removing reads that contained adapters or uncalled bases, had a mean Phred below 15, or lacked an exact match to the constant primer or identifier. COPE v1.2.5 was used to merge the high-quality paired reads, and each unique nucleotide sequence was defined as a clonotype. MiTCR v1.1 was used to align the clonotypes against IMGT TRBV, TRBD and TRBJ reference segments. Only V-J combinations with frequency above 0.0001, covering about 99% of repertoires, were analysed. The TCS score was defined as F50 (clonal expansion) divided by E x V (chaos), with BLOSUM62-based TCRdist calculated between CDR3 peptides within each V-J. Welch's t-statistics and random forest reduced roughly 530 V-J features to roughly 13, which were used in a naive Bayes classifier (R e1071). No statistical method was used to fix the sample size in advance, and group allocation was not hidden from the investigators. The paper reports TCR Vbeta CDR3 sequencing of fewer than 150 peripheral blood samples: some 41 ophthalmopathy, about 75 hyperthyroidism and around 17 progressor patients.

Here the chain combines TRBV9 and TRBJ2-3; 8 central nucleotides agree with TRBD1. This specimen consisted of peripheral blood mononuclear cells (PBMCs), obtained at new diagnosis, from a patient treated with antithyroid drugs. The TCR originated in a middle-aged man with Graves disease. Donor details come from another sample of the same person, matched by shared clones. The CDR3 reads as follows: CASSVEQGVKDTQYF. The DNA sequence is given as TGTGCCAGCAGCGTAGAACAGGGGGTGAAAGATACGCAGTATTTT.